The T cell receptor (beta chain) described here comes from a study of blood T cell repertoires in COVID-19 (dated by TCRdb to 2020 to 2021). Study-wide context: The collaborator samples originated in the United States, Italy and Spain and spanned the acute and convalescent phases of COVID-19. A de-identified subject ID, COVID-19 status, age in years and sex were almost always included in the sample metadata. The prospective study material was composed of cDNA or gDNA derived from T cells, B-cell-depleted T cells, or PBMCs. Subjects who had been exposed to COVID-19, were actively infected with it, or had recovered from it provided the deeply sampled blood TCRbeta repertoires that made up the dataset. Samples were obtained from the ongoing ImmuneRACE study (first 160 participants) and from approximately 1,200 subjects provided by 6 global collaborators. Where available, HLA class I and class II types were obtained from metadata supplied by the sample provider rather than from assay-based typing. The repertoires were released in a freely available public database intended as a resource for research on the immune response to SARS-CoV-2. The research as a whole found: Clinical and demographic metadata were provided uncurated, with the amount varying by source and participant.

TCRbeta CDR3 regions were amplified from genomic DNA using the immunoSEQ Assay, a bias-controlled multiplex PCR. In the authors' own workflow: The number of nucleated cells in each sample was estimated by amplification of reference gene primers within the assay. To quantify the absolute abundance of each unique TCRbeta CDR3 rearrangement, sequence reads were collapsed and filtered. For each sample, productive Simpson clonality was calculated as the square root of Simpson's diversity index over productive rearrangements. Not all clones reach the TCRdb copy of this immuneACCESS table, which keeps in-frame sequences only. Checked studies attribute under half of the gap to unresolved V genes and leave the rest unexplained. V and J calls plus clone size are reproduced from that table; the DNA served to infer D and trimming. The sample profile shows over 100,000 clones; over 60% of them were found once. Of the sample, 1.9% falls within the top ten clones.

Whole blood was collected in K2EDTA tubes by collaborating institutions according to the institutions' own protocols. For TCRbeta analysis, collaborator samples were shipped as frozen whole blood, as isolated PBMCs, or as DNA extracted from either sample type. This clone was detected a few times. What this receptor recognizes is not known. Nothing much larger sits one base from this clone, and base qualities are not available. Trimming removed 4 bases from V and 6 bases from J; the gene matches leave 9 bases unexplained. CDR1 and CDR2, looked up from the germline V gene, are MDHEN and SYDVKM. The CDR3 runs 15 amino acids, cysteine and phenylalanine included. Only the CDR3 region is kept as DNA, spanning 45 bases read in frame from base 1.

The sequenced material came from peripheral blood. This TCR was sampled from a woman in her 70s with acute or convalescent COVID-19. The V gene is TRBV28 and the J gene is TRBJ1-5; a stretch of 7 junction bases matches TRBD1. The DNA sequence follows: TGTGCCAGCAGTTCCGGACAGGCTCTCGGTCAGCCCCAGCATTTT. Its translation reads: CASSSGQALGQPQHF.